A selection of T cell receptor beta chains follows, all from one sample in a study of spatial heterogeneity in lung cancer. TCRdb reanalysed the 5' RACE reads using MiXCR and keeps one entry per CDR3 protein. The data contain tens of thousands of distinct CDR3 sequences, around 5.5% of them seen just once; the ten biggest clones take up about 25%. The source was PBMCs, collected at surgery. The receptors shown here come from a female donor with early-stage non-small cell lung cancer. Both conserved end residues are part of each CDR3. A D gene is named only where the DNA matches it firmly. The listing skips clone size in some rows; elsewhere it reads once, few, many or a size class.

d_gene: TRBD2
abundance: many
v_gene: TRBV6-6
j_gene: TRBJ2-1
CDR3nt: TGTGCCAGCAGCACGGGACTAGCGGGGGAGCAGTTCTTC
CDR3aa: CASSTGLAGEQFF

d_gene: NA
abundance: many
v_gene: TRBV4-3
j_gene: TRBJ1-1
CDR3nt: TGCGCCAGCAGCCAAGAGGGGGGCAGGCTCTCGAACACTGAAGCTTTCTTT
CDR3aa: CASSQEGGRLSNTEAFF

d_gene: NA
abundance: many
v_gene: TRBV9
j_gene: TRBJ1-1
CDR3nt: TGTGCCAGCAGCGAGGAAGGGGCTGAAGCTTTCTTT
CDR3aa: CASSEEGAEAFF

d_gene: NA
abundance: many
v_gene: TRBV30
j_gene: TRBJ1-5
CDR3nt: TGTGCCTGGAGTGTAACAGTTAATCAGCCCCAGCATTTT
CDR3aa: CAWSVTVNQPQHF

d_gene: TRBD1
abundance: many
v_gene: TRBV30
j_gene: TRBJ2-5
CDR3nt: TGTGCCTGGAGTAAGGACAGGGGAGAGACCCAGTACTTC
CDR3aa: CAWSKDRGETQYF

d_gene: NA
abundance: NA
v_gene: TRBV27
j_gene: TRBJ2-1
CDR3nt: TGTGCCAGCAGCGCTGAATCCGCAGGGGTGGCCTACAATGAGCAGTTCTTC
CDR3aa: CASSAESAGVAYNEQFF

d_gene: NA
abundance: few
v_gene: TRBV7-6
j_gene: TRBJ2-7
CDR3nt: TGTGCCAGCAGCTTAGGAGGGGCGACTAATTTGTACGAGCAGTACTTC
CDR3aa: CASSLGGATNLYEQYF

d_gene: NA
abundance: NA
v_gene: TRBV2
j_gene: TRBJ2-5
CDR3nt: TGTGCCAGCAATCAGTACCAAGAGACCCAGTACTTC
CDR3aa: CASNQYQETQYF

d_gene: NA
abundance: many
v_gene: TRBV12-2
j_gene: TRBJ2-3
CDR3nt: TGTGCAAGTCGCTTAGAATCCCTAGCGGGGGGTTACACAGATACGCAGTATTTT
CDR3aa: CASRLESLAGGYTDTQYF

d_gene: NA
abundance: many
v_gene: TRBV9
j_gene: TRBJ2-2
CDR3nt: TGTGCCAGCAGCGGGACTTTTGGGCGGGGGAACACCGGGGAGCTGTTTTTT
CDR3aa: CASSGTFGRGNTGELFF

d_gene: NA
abundance: many
v_gene: TRBV29-1
j_gene: TRBJ1-2
CDR3nt: TGCAGCGTTGCGTCGGGGGCAGGAGGAGTTGGCTACACCTTC
CDR3aa: CSVASGAGGVGYTF

d_gene: NA
abundance: many
v_gene: TRBV2
j_gene: TRBJ2-7
CDR3nt: TGTGCCAGCAGTGTGGCGACGTCGTACGAGCAGTACTTC
CDR3aa: CASSVATSYEQYF

d_gene: NA
abundance: NA
v_gene: TRBV5-1
j_gene: TRBJ1-1
CDR3nt: TGCGCCAGCAGCCGAGGGCAGGGAACGAACACTGAAGCTTTCTTT
CDR3aa: CASSRGQGTNTEAFF

d_gene: TRBD2
abundance: many
v_gene: TRBV10-3
j_gene: TRBJ2-7
CDR3nt: TGTGCCATCAGTGAGTCACTAGCGGGCCCCTACGAGCAGTACTTC
CDR3aa: CAISESLAGPYEQYF

d_gene: NA
abundance: many
v_gene: TRBV7-9
j_gene: TRBJ2-7
CDR3nt: TGTGCCAGCGGAAACTACGAGCAGTACTTC
CDR3aa: CASGNYEQYF

d_gene: NA
abundance: few
v_gene: TRBV21-1
j_gene: TRBJ2-5
CDR3nt: TGTGCCAGCAGCAAAGGTGGACAGGGCAAAAAAGAGACCCAGTACTTC
CDR3aa: CASSKGGQGKKETQYF

d_gene: NA
abundance: many
v_gene: TRBV27
j_gene: TRBJ2-7
CDR3nt: TGTGCCAGCAAGTTTTGGAGTTTTTCCTACGAGCAGTACTTC
CDR3aa: CASKFWSFSYEQYF

d_gene: NA
abundance: many
v_gene: TRBV18
j_gene: TRBJ2-3
CDR3nt: TGTGCCAGCTCACCAATCGGGAGCTCAGCTAATACGCAGTATTTT
CDR3aa: CASSPIGSSANTQYF

d_gene: NA
abundance: NA
v_gene: TRBV3-1
j_gene: TRBJ1-1
CDR3nt: TGTGCCAGCAGCCAAGGAGGTGGGAGAGCTTTCTTT
CDR3aa: CASSQGGGRAFF

d_gene: NA
abundance: NA
v_gene: TRBV18
j_gene: TRBJ1-4
CDR3nt: TGTGCCAGCTCACCCAGCAGGGGAAGTAATGAAAAACTGTTTTTT
CDR3aa: CASSPSRGSNEKLFF

d_gene: NA
abundance: many
v_gene: TRBV4-3
j_gene: TRBJ1-1
CDR3nt: TGCGCCAGCAGCCAAGATGGAGGGACCGGGACTGAAGCTTTCTTT
CDR3aa: CASSQDGGTGTEAFF

d_gene: NA
abundance: many
v_gene: TRBV28
j_gene: TRBJ1-2
CDR3nt: TGTGCCAGCACGAGGGCCGCGTGGGATGGCTACACCTTC
CDR3aa: CASTRAAWDGYTF